This TCR beta chain was retrieved from a study of early T cells in non-severe SARS-CoV-2 infection. TCRdb called the 5' RACE reads again in MiXCR, with one record for every CDR3 protein. The sample includes about 52,000 distinct CDR3 sequences, roughly 6.2% of them seen just once. In its sample, this clonotype was seen a few times. J lost 4 bases, V lost 0 bases, and 11 bases had no gene match. Germline V gives CDR1 LGHNA, CDR2 YSLEER. This CDR3 has 18 residues. This rearrangement joins TRBV4-3 to TRBJ1-4; the match to TRBD1 covers 7 bases. The specimen was whole blood. The sequence derives from an adult who was a healthcare worker with PCR-confirmed SARS-CoV-2 infection or an uninfected control (not recorded which). CDR3 protein: CASSQDYPRDRFNEKLFF. The CDR3, as DNA: TGCGCCAGCAGCCAAGACTACCCCCGGGACAGATTTAATGAAAAACTGTTTTTT.